This T cell receptor (beta chain) is from a study of T-cell memory formation after mild COVID-19. Across the study: The TCR clusters were mostly specific to one donor.

Between the trimmed V and J ends, which lost 4 bases and 1 base, there was a span of 23 bases. The CDR3 extends over 19 amino acids. The germline CDR1 and CDR2 sequences are SEHNR and FQNEAQ (reference sequence). As regards this clonotype: The antigen is not known.

Study-level findings and limits: In pre-infection memory, a portion of responding clones appeared, which suggested that cross-reactive memory joined. Clones which contracted sat mainly in CM and EM if CD4+, and in EMRA if CD8+. Among clones contracting day 15 to 85, CD4/CD8 was balanced, whereas later expanders leaned CD4+.

TCRdb ran MiXCR on the 5' RACE reads and lists one entry per CDR3 protein. Altogether about 270,000 distinct CDR3 sequences are present, under 20% being singletons, with the ten largest covering around 23%. This clonotype was sampled from a man younger than 30 who had mild COVID-19 (a few samples of this study predate the infection). Cell type and time point are not known. The genes are TRBV7-9 and TRBJ2-1, with D perhaps matching TRBD2 (5 bases). Material for sequencing was PBMCs or a T cell subset sorted from them (not recorded which). The CDR3 region is CASSSRGSTHEGSYNEQFF. The CDR3 DNA reads as TGTGCCAGCAGCTCACGGGGTTCCACCCACGAAGGATCCTACAATGAGCAGTTCTTC.